The T cell receptor beta chain described here comes from a study of T-cell memory formation after mild COVID-19 (dated by TCRdb to the early 2020s). Notes on the research overall: Most TCR sequence clusters were specific to one of the two donors. The cohort was made up of two young adult volunteers, one female and one male, who were previously healthy. Longitudinal TCRalpha and TCRbeta repertoire sequencing tracked T-cell clones expanding and contracting after mild COVID-19 in two donors.

Sequenced on an Illumina NovaSeq 6000. TCRalpha and TCRbeta cDNA libraries were built by 5'RACE with constant-segment primers, adding sample barcodes and unique molecular identifiers. Trizol reagent was used to extract RNA from every sample. Library amplification was performed in two PCR steps, and a second sample barcode and Illumina TruSeq adapters were introduced in the second step. The libraries were sequenced on an Illumina NovaSeq using 2 x 150 bp paired-end reads. Processing in the source paper ran as follows. Reads were demultiplexed and collapsed into UMI-guided consensus sequences with migec v1.2.7. Using mixcr v2.1.11, the UMI consensuses were aligned to TRA and TRB V and J templates and assembled into clonotypes. Clonotypes were classified as expanded or contracted when called significant by both edgeR and NoisET, with noise models trained on biological replicates. For edgeR calls, the cutoffs were a false discovery rate-adjusted p below 0.01 and a log2 fold-change threshold of 1. As an exploratory analysis of dynamics, PCA with hierarchical clustering was applied to max-normalized trajectories of the 1000 most abundant clonotypes. Each responding clone was given a CD4 or CD8 phenotype based on the CD4+ and CD8+ repertoires, which had been sequenced separately. The public reads were quality trimmed at Q25 with fastp and then assembled into clones with MiXCR by TCRdb, keeping productive beta chains. Every distinct CDR3 protein forms one entry, paired with its most common genes and DNA. The V and J calls were determined by TCRdb, not by the authors. This sample holds 550,000 to 700,000 distinct CDR3 sequences; about 18% were observed only once. The top ten constitute 8.1% of the sample.

Concerning this clonotype itself: The antigen this receptor binds is unknown. This may be a read error: a much more frequent sequence differs by one nucleotide.

Ficoll-Paque density gradient centrifugation was the method used to isolate PBMCs. Including cysteine and phenylalanine, the CDR3 has 12 amino acids. Left in the record is the CDR3 DNA by itself, 36 bases read in frame from the first base. Cut back by 3 bases and 5 bases, the V and J ends lie 7 bases apart. Looking up the germline V gene yields CDR1 MDHEN and CDR2 SYDVKM. Summary of the overall study and its limitations: Only two mild cases were covered by the study, and larger cohorts that include severe cases with pre-infection samples were considered necessary. Whether the second-wave clones peaking on day 37 were SARS-CoV-2 specific was not confirmed. Contracting CD4+ clones appeared mostly in the CM and EM memory subsets, whereas CD8+ clones were enriched in EMRA. Clones contracting from day 15 to 85 had balanced CD4/CD8 phenotypes, while a second wave expanding from day 15 to 37 was biased towards CD4+. Some responding clones were detected in pre-infection memory, which suggested that pre-existing cross-reactive memory T cells had joined the SARS-CoV-2 response.

The V gene is TRBV28 and the J gene is TRBJ1-1; the D gene remains uncertain. The sample was PBMCs or a T cell subset sorted from them (not recorded which). This receptor was identified in an adult woman who had mild COVID-19 (a few samples of this study predate the infection). The sample titles of this study are shuffled in the database, so cell type and time point are left out; the donor was told from shared clones. Here the CDR3 is given as CASSFKSTEAFF. The DNA sequence reads TGTGCCAGCAGTTTCAAGAGTACTGAAGCTTTCTTT.